The T cell receptor (beta chain) under discussion was sequenced for a study of monozygotic twins with inflammatory bowel disease. General study findings and limits: Other individuals had fewer clonotypes in common with IBD patients than with healthy twins, especially with disease activity. It was observed that concordant and discordant twins did not differ in repertoire similarity, possibly given limited power.

The CDR3 has 19 amino acids. Germline assignment: CDR1 SGHRS and CDR2 YFSETQ. On this clonotype: The antigen is unknown.

Blood was drawn at roughly 2.6 ml per donor. Every TCR library consumed around 3,300 ng of total RNA. From the 5' RACE reads, TCRdb lists one entry per CDR3 protein and no DNA. The ten top clones account for roughly 7.5%, within a sample of about 210,000 distinct CDR3 sequences. This chain links TRBV5-1 with TRBJ2-5; TCRdb designates TRBD2, a call that cannot be tested without DNA. Sequenced input: blood. This receptor was obtained from a human donor with ulcerative colitis or Crohn's disease, or a healthy co-twin of an affected twin (not recorded which). The CDR3 is CASSLGYGAGGPMLETQYF.